The 15 T cell receptor beta chains below were found in one sample sequenced in a study of CD8+ T cells in alopecia areata. Following RNA extraction, reverse transcription yielded cDNA that acted as the sequencing template. Sequencing used immunoSEQ multiplex PCR; TCRdb keeps in-frame clones, though not all of them. The sample has about 140,000 clones; 45% to 60% are singletons. The sequenced sample consisted of CD4+ T cells sorted from blood. Every receptor here comes from a human donor in good health.

The J gene is TRBJ2-5, the V gene TRBV27; tentatively, D is TRBD1 or TRBD2 (5 bases each). The germline CDR1 and CDR2 sequences are MNHEY and SMNVEV (reference sequence). The V end lost 6 bases, the J end lost 7 bases, and 18 bases lay between the germline ends. This CDR3 has 14 residues. The CDR3 protein is CASSADRVRGTQYF. Written as DNA, the CDR3 is TGTGCCAGCAGCGCAGACCGGGTGAGGGGGACCCAGTACTTC.

The chain carries TRBV28 and TRBJ2-5; maybe TRBD2 (5 bases). The V gene lost 4 bases and the J gene lost 3 bases, with 6 bases spanning the gap. This CDR3 spans 12 amino acids. Looked up from germline, CDR1 is MDHEN and CDR2 is SYDVKM. The CDR3 nucleotides are TGTGCCAGCAGTTGGGGAGAAGAGACCCAGTACTTC. Translating gives CASSWGEETQYF. Complete variable domain (other parts from reference TRBV28 and TRBJ2-5): DVKVTQSSRYLVKRTGEKVFLECVQDMDHENMFWYRQDPGLGLRLIYFSYDVKMKEKGDIPEGYSVSREKKERFSLILESASTNQTSMYLCASSWGEETQYFGPGTRLLVL.

This clone was observed a handful of times. This sequence joins TRBV29-1 and TRBJ2-4; 7 bases are a match to TRBD1. This CDR3 contains 14 residues. Germline assignment: CDR1 SQVTM and CDR2 ANQGSEA. The J segment lost 0 bases and the V segment lost 6 bases, leaving 5 bases of the junction unmatched. The CDR3 protein is CSVRGQLAKNIQYF. CDR3 DNA sequence: TGCAGCGTAAGGGGACAGCTAGCCAAAAACATTCAGTACTTC.

This chain connects TRBV4-1 to TRBJ1-2; D may be TRBD1 (6 bases). V was cut by 3 bases and J by 2 bases, with 10 bases left in between. CDR3 length: 14 residues. The V gene's germline CDR1 is MGHRA and CDR2 YSYEKL. The chain's CDR3 is CASSQRDRNYGYTF. As DNA, the CDR3 is TGCGCCAGCAGCCAGAGAGACAGGAACTATGGCTACACCTTC.

This sequence joins TRBV28 and TRBJ1-1; D is possibly TRBD1 (5 bases). From germline, CDR1 is MDHEN and CDR2 SYDVKM. The V and J ends lost 6 bases and 11 bases respectively, with 16 bases between them. The CDR3 runs to 12 residues. The CDR3 DNA follows: TGTGCCAGCAGGGGAACCGGGACTCTCGCTTTCTTT. Translated, it gives CASRGTGTLAFF. Combining the CDR3 with reference TRBV28 and TRBJ1-1 gives the whole variable domain DVKVTQSSRYLVKRTGEKVFLECVQDMDHENMFWYRQDPGLGLRLIYFSYDVKMKEKGDIPEGYSVSREKKERFSLILESASTNQTSMYLCASRGTGTLAFFGQGTRLTVV.

The J gene is TRBJ1-2, the V gene TRBV6-5; D is undetermined. The germline gives CDR1 MNHEY, CDR2 SVGAGI. This CDR3 contains 15 residues. V dropped 2 bases and J dropped 8 bases, with 18 bases sitting between them. The CDR3 nucleotides are TGTGCCAGCAGTTACGGTTCAGGCCTCGTGAACGGCTACACCTTC. It is translated as CASSYGSGLVNGYTF.

This clone came up a few times. This chain connects TRBV5-1 to TRBJ2-5; tentative D call: TRBD1 (6 bases). Germline V gene lookup returns CDR1 SGHRS and CDR2 YFSETQ. V was trimmed by 2 bases and J by 13 bases, leaving 24 bases between them. CDR3 length: 15 residues. CDR3 DNA: TGCGCCAGCAGCTTAGTCCCAGCGGCAGGGGCCGAGGGGTACTTC. Translation: CASSLVPAAGAEGYF.

This clone was observed a handful of times. The rearrangement uses TRBV7-9 and TRBJ2-2, with 9 bases matching TRBD1. The V segment lost 6 bases and the J segment 2 bases; nucleotides outside the gene matches: 1. The CDR3 is 14 residues long. Germline V lookup: CDR1 SEHNR, CDR2 FQNEAQ (reference sequence). The CDR3: CASRGQGNTGELFF. DNA for the CDR3: TGTGCCAGCAGGGGACAGGGTAACACCGGGGAGCTGTTTTTT.

This rearrangement joins TRBV6-1 to TRBJ2-7; perhaps D is TRBD1 or TRBD2 (5 bases each). Germline CDR1 MNHNS, CDR2 SASEGT. This CDR3 has 15 amino acids. V was cut by 6 bases and J by 6 bases, with 21 bases left in between. Here the CDR3 reads CASRTQGELASEQYF. The CDR3 DNA sequence: TGTGCCAGCAGGACGCAGGGAGAATTGGCTTCCGAGCAGTACTTC.

The chain couples TRBV9 to TRBJ2-1, with TRBD2 matching over 7 bases. The CDR3 runs 16 residues. The V gene end was trimmed by 4 bases and the J gene end by 5 bases; junction bases not matched to a gene: 12. Germline CDR1 and CDR2: SGDLS and YYNGEE. This chain's CDR3 is CASSTTGRPADNEQFF. In DNA, the CDR3 is TGTGCCAGCAGCACAACCGGGAGGCCCGCCGACAATGAGCAGTTCTTC.

The chain links TRBV13 to TRBJ1-2; D is unclear. The length of the CDR3 is 12 residues. The germline V gene has CDR1 PRHDT and CDR2 FYEKMQ (reference sequence). The germline V and J ends were trimmed by 4 bases and 13 bases, with 16 bases remaining between them. The DNA for the CDR3 is TGTGCCAGCAGCTCGGCGCTCCAGGTTCCCACCTTC. It is translated as CASSSALQVPTF.

The chain carries TRBV5-1 and TRBJ2-1; TRBD2 matches at 7 bases. The CDR3 has 14 residues. The trim removed 5 bases at V and 8 bases at J, leaving 10 bases unmatched. CDR1 and CDR2 from the germline V gene are SGHRS and YFSETQ. For the CDR3, the DNA is TGCGCCAGCAGTCTGCGCGGGAGTTTGGATGAGCAGTTCTTC. Amino acids: CASSLRGSLDEQFF.

DNA of the CDR3: TGTGCCAGCAGCGCGGGACTCCAGAGCTACGAGCAGTACTTC. It codes for CASSAGLQSYEQYF. The V call is TRBV9, the J call TRBJ2-7; TRBD2 is a possible D gene (6 bases). The CDR3 covers 14 residues. Germline V lookup: CDR1 SGDLS, CDR2 YYNGEE. The V end lost 3 bases, the J end lost 3 bases, and 13 bases lay between the germline ends. Full variable domain (missing parts from reference TRBV9 and TRBJ2-7): DSGVTQTPKHLITATGQRVTLRCSPRSGDLSVYWYQQSLDQGLQFLIQYYNGEERAKGNILERFSAQQFPDLHSELNLSSLELGDSALYFCASSAGLQSYEQYFGPGTRLTVT.

This clone was picked up a small number of times. The chain carries TRBV19 and TRBJ2-1; 11 bases fit TRBD2. The CDR3 covers 16 residues. With V trimmed by 8 bases and J by 2 bases, 8 bases remained unmatched. Germline CDR1 reads LNHDA; CDR2 reads SQIVND (reference sequence). For the CDR3, the DNA is TGTGCCAGTCCTGGGACTAGCGGAGGAACCTACAATGAGCAGTTCTTC. It encodes CASPGTSGGTYNEQFF.

This rearrangement joins TRBV29-1 to TRBJ2-7, with 9 bases that match TRBD2. Losses at the gene ends were 2 bases for V and 2 bases for J; bases not matched to a gene: 1. This CDR3 spans 13 amino acids. The germline V gene has CDR1 SQVTM and CDR2 ANQGSEA. CDR3 DNA: TGCAGCGTTGAAACTAGCGGGCCCTACGAGCAGTACTTC. Translating it yields CSVETSGPYEQYF.